The entry below gives a single TCR beta chain sequence along with its context. The source of the sample is a study of blood T cell repertoires in COVID-19. As for the study in general: Spain, Italy and the United States supplied samples that represented acute and convalescent COVID-19.

J was trimmed by 3 bases and V by 7 bases; bases with no gene match: 8. CDR3 length: 14 amino acids. Germline CDR1 reads MDHEN; CDR2 reads SYDVKM. Per the study methods: Reference gene primer amplification in the assay estimated nucleated cell counts. Method: immunoSEQ multiplex PCR; TCRdb's copy keeps in-frame clones and lacks some. V, J and clone size derive from that table, while D and trimming were established from the DNA sequence. This sample has approximately 260,000 clones, with approximately 88% found just once. Which cohort a participant joined came from the clinical history participants gave.

Sequenced: PBMCs or T cells enriched from blood (not recorded which). The source is a woman aged 40 to 50 with acute COVID-19. The chain carries TRBV28 and TRBJ2-7; the match to TRBD2 covers 8 bases. CDR3 sequence (DNA): TGTGCCAGCACCGGGACTAGGGGGATCTACGAGCAGTACTTC. This translates into CASTGTRGIYEQYF.